Presented here are 11 T cell receptor beta chains from one specimen sequenced in a study of blood T cell repertoires in COVID-19. This table comes from immunoSEQ multiplex PCR, and its TCRdb copy is limited to in-frame clones, with some not included. The data show tens of thousands of clones, 75% to 95% seen once. What was sequenced was peripheral blood. All receptors come from a woman in her fifties or sixties in a cohort sampled during active COVID-19.

This clone was seen more than once but under ten times. The rearrangement links TRBV5-8 to TRBJ1-1; D perhaps matches TRBD1 (5 bases). V dropped 1 base and J dropped 3 bases, with 13 bases sitting between them. The CDR3 contains 15 residues. The germline CDR1 and CDR2 sequences are SGHTS and YDEGEE. The CDR3 DNA sequence: TGTGCCAGCAGCTTGTGGCAGGGCCCACACACTGAAGCTTTCTTT. Its protein is CASSLWQGPHTEAFF.

The chain employs TRBV7-2 and TRBJ2-1; the D is unclear. This CDR3 has 13 residues. Trimming shortened V by 2 bases and J by 6 bases, and 8 bases separated the two germline ends. Germline values: CDR1 SGHTA, CDR2 FQGNSA. In DNA, the CDR3 is TGTGCCAGCAGCTTATCATTAGCCAATGAGCAGTTCTTC. Translating it yields CASSLSLANEQFF.

This chain's CDR3 is CASSPGDTGYQPQHF. The DNA of the CDR3 is TGTGCCAGCTCACCCGGGGACACCGGTTATCAGCCCCAGCATTTT. The rearrangement joins TRBV18 to TRBJ1-5; tentative D call: TRBD1 (6 bases). This CDR3 is 15 amino acids long. The V gene lost 3 bases and the J gene lost 5 bases, with 14 bases spanning the gap. CDR1 is KGHSH and CDR2 is LQKENI in the germline V gene. The variable domain in full, completed from reference TRBV18 and TRBJ1-5, reads NAGVMQNPRHLVRRRGQEARLRCSPMKGHSHVYWYRQLPEEGLKFMVYLQKENIIDESGMPKERFSAEFPKEGPSILRIQQVVRGDSAAYFCASSPGDTGYQPQHFGDGTRLSIL.

Written as DNA, the CDR3 is TGTGCCAGTAGCCAACCCGGGACATATAGCAATCAGCCCCAGCATTTT. This sequence encodes CASSQPGTYSNQPQHF. The genes are TRBV19 and TRBJ1-5, with D possibly TRBD1 on 6 matching bases. This CDR3 comprises 16 residues. Germline V lookup: CDR1 LNHDA, CDR2 SQIVND (reference sequence). V was cut by 6 bases and J by 0 bases, with 15 bases left in between.

V gene TRBV14 combines with J gene TRBJ1-1; D may be TRBD1 (5 bases). The germline V gene encodes CDR1 SGHDN and CDR2 FVKESK. This CDR3 is 16 amino acids long. Deletions cut 4 bases from V and 1 base from J, with 16 bases between. The CDR3 loop is CASSPLQGLGNTEAFF. CDR3 nucleotide sequence: TGTGCCAGCAGCCCCCTTCAGGGCTTGGGGAACACTGAAGCTTTCTTT.

The chain is built from TRBV9 and TRBJ2-1, with D tentatively TRBD2 (6 bases). V shed 2 bases and J shed 5 bases, with 14 bases lying between them. The length of the CDR3 is 15 residues. Germline CDR1 is SGDLS and CDR2 is YYNGEE. CDR3 DNA sequence: TGTGCCAGCAGCGTCGGGAGAATTTGGGACAATGAGCAGTTCTTC. Encoded protein: CASSVGRIWDNEQFF.

This clone was recorded once. The chain employs TRBV7-3 and TRBJ1-1; the match to TRBD1 covers 10 bases. The trim removed 5 bases at V and 0 bases at J, leaving 6 bases unmatched. The CDR3 totals 16 residues. CDR1 and CDR2 (germline): SGHTA, FQGTGA. The CDR3 sequence is CASSMGQGMMNTEAFF. In DNA, the CDR3 is TGTGCCAGCAGCATGGGACAGGGGATGATGAACACTGAAGCTTTCTTT.

This clone has a single count. The CDR3 loop is CASSLGQGHQPQHF. DNA of the CDR3: TGCGCCAGCAGCTTGGGGCAGGGGCATCAGCCCCAGCATTTT. The V gene is TRBV5-1, the J gene TRBJ1-5, with D tentatively TRBD1 (6 bases). This CDR3 comprises 14 residues. The V end was cut by 0 bases, the J end by 5 bases, with 9 bases between. Germline CDR1 SGHRS, CDR2 YFSETQ.

The chain has TRBV5-1 and TRBJ2-7; 9 positions agree with TRBD2. Germline CDR1 SGHRS, CDR2 YFSETQ. The CDR3 loop spans 17 amino acids. Germline trimming cut 0 bases from V and 5 bases from J; bases unmatched to any gene: 12. The CDR3 loop is CASSLASWAGGPNEQYF. CDR3 bases: TGCGCCAGCAGCTTGGCCAGTTGGGCGGGAGGGCCGAACGAGCAGTACTTC.

V is TRBV18 and J is TRBJ2-5; 11 bases align to TRBD2. The V and J ends lost 2 bases and 5 bases, in that order; junction bases with no gene match: 13. Germline loops: CDR1 KGHSH, CDR2 LQKENI. CDR3 length equals 18 residues. The CDR3: CASSPRYTSGSAGETQYF. In nucleotides, the CDR3 is TGTGCCAGCTCACCAAGGTATACTAGCGGGAGCGCCGGGGAGACCCAGTACTTC.

Of note for this clone: The sample contains more than one DNA sequence encoding this CDR3. The gene calls are TRBV2 and TRBJ1-1; D uncertain. Trimming removed 2 bases from V and 1 base from J, with 8 bases in between. Germline CDR1 SNHLY, CDR2 FYNNEI. CDR3 length: 14 amino acids. The CDR3 is CASSERGGNTEAFF. The DNA of the CDR3 is TGTGCCAGCAGTGAACGAGGCGGGAACACTGAAGCTTTCTTT.